What follows describes a single TCR beta chain. The data were taken from a study of OX40 agonist ivuxolimab in advanced cancers. Overall study: Patients were treated with intravenous ivuxolimab, dosed at 0.01 to 10 mg/kg and infused every 2 weeks. Three patients, one with hepatocellular carcinoma and two with cutaneous melanoma, achieved partial responses.

The CDR3 loop spans 14 amino acids. The germline CDR1 and CDR2 sequences are SEHNR and FQNEAQ (reference sequence). Trimming pared 4 bases from V and 1 base from J, leaving 8 bases between. Sequencing was performed with immunoSEQ multiplex PCR; in TCRdb, only in-frame clones are kept and a portion is missing. The table lists tens of thousands of clones, roughly 86% of them singletons, with around 0.8% in the top ten. J is TRBJ1-5 and V is TRBV7-9; perhaps TRBD1 as D (5 bases). Source: CD4+ or CD8+ T cells sorted from blood, taken in a trial of the OX40 agonist ivuxolimab. This receptor was taken from an adult with an advanced solid tumor such as melanoma, head and neck, liver or kidney cancer. This chain's CDR3 is CASSWGGSNQPQHF. In DNA form, the CDR3 reads TGTGCCAGCAGCTGGGGGGGGAGCAATCAGCCCCAGCATTTT.